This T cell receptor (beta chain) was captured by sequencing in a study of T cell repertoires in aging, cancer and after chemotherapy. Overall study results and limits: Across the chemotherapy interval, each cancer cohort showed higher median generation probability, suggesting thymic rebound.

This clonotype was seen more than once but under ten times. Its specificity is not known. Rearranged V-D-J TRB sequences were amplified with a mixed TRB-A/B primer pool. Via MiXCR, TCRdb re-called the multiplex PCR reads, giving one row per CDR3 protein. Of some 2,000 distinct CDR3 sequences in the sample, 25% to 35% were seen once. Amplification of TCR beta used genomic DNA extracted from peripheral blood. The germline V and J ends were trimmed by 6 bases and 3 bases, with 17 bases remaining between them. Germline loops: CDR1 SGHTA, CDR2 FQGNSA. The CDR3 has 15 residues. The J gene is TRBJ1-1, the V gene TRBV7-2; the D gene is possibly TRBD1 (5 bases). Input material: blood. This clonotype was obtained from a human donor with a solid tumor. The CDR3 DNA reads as TGTGCCAGCAGACCGGGGCTTAGGTTGGACACTGAAGCTTTCTTT. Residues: CASRPGLRLDTEAFF.